Below, 7 T cell receptor beta chains from the same sample are listed, as sequenced in a study of blood T cells in healthy people across ages. Using a J-beta primer mix together with a sample-barcoded 5' primer, a second PCR was run for roughly 6 to 12 cycles. TCRdb processed the 5' RACE reads anew with MiXCR; each CDR3 protein has one entry. The sample includes a few hundred thousand distinct CDR3 sequences, over 25% seen only once; the top ten take 3% to 4.5%. This sample also appeared in a second study, on T cells of mothers and their children.

The sequenced sample consisted of blood. The receptor set was obtained from a boy aged 2 to 9 in good health.

This clonotype was found a few times. V usage is TRBV6-5 and J usage is TRBJ1-6; weak D call: TRBD1 (5 bases). V dropped 10 bases and J dropped 8 bases, with 15 bases sitting between them. This CDR3 is 13 amino acids long. Germline assignment: CDR1 MNHEY and CDR2 SVGAGI. For the CDR3, the DNA is TGTGCCACGGGGGAGTATCTTCATTCACCCCTCCACTTT. Residues: CATGEYLHSPLHF.

This clonotype came up a few times. The chain combines TRBV5-1 with TRBJ2-5; TRBD2 agrees at 8 bases. Gene TRBJ2-1 matches the end of the DNA better, so the J call may be wrong. Germline CDR1 is SGHRS and CDR2 is YFSETQ. The CDR3 totals 15 residues. CDR3 sequence: CASSWSSGGGNEQFF. In DNA, the CDR3 is TGCGCCAGCAGCTGGAGCAGCGGGGGTGGGAATGAGCAGTTCTTC.

The genes are TRBV7-2 and TRBJ1-3; D perhaps matches TRBD1 (6 bases). V was trimmed by 7 bases and J by 4 bases, leaving 11 bases between them. The CDR3 has 13 residues. The germline V gene has CDR1 SGHTA and CDR2 FQGNSA. The CDR3 nucleotides read TGTGCCAGCAAACGGACAGCAGGAAACACCATATATTTT. The encoded protein is CASKRTAGNTIYF.

V gene TRBV11-2 combines with J gene TRBJ1-1, with D unclear. V lost 5 bases, J lost 2 bases, and 9 bases lay in between. The CDR3 is 13 amino acids. Germline CDR1 SGHAT, CDR2 FQNNGV. DNA for the CDR3: TGTGCCAGCAGCATTGAAGATAACACTGAAGCTTTCTTT. As protein: CASSIEDNTEAFF.

This clonotype was picked up a small number of times. This chain connects TRBV9 to TRBJ2-3; TRBD2 aligns across 7 bases. V lost 0 bases to trimming and J lost 3 bases; unmatched junction nucleotides: 4. The CDR3 is 15 amino acids. Germline CDR1 SGDLS, CDR2 YYNGEE. CDR3: CASSVDDGGTDTQYF. CDR3 in DNA: TGTGCCAGCAGCGTAGACGACGGGGGGACAGATACGCAGTATTTT.

The gene calls are TRBV16 and TRBJ1-4, with D tentatively TRBD1 (6 bases). The CDR3 sequence is 15 residues long. In germline, CDR1 is KGHSY, CDR2 FQNENV. The V gene lost 2 bases and the J gene lost 5 bases, with 12 bases spanning the gap. CDR3 loop: CASSQGRQGNEKLFF. The CDR3 DNA follows: TGTGCCAGCAGCCAAGGGCGGCAGGGGAATGAAAAACTGTTTTTT.

This clonotype was seen only a few times. V usage is TRBV12-3 or TRBV12-4 and J usage is TRBJ1-2; D may be TRBD1 (6 bases). The length of the CDR3 is 15 residues. The germline V and J ends were trimmed by 3 bases and 3 bases, with 14 bases remaining between them. CDR3 loop: CASSLKGGADYGYTF. In DNA form, the CDR3 reads TGTGCCAGCAGTTTGAAAGGGGGGGCCGACTATGGCTACACCTTC.